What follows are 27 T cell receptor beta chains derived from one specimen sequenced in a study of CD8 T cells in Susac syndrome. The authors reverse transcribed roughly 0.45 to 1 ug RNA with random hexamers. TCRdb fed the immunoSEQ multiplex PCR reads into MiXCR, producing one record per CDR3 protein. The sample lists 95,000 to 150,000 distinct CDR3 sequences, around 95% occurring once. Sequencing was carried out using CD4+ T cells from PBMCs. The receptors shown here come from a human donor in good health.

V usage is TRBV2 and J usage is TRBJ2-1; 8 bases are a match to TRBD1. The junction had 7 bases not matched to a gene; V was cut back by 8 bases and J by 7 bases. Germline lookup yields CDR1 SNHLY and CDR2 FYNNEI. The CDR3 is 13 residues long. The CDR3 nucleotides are TGTGCCAGCTTGTTACAGGGGGTAAATGAGCAGTTCTTC. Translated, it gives CASLLQGVNEQFF.

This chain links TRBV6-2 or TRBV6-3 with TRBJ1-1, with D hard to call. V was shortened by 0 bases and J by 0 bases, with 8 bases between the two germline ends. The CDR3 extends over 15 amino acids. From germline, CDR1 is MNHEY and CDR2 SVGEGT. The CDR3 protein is CASSYSLGMNTEAFF. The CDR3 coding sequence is TGTGCCAGCAGTTACTCGTTAGGGATGAACACTGAAGCTTTCTTT.

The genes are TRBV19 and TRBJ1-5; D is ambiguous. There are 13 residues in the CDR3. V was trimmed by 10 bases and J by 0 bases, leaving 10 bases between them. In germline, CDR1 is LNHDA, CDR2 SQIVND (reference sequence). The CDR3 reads CATWESSNQPQHF. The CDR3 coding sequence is TGTGCCACCTGGGAGTCTAGCAATCAGCCCCAGCATTTT. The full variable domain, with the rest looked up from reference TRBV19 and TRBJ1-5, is DGGITQSPKYLFRKEGQNVTLSCEQNLNHDAMYWYRQDPGQGLRLIYYSQIVNDFQKGDIAEGYSVSREKKESFPLTVTSAQKNPTAFYLCATWESSNQPQHFGDGTRLSIL.

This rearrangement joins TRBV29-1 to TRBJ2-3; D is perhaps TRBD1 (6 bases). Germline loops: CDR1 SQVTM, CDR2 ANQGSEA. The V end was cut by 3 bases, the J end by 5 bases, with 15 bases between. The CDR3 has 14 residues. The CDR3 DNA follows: TGCAGCGTTGATAGAGGGAGCAGGGGAGATACGCAGTATTTT. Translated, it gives CSVDRGSRGDTQYF.

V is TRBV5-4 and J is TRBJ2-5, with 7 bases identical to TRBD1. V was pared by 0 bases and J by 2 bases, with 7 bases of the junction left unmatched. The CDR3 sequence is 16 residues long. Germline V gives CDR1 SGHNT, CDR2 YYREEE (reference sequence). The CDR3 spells CASSLAIRGTQETQYF. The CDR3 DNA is TGTGCCAGCAGCTTGGCCATCAGGGGGACACAAGAGACCCAGTACTTC.

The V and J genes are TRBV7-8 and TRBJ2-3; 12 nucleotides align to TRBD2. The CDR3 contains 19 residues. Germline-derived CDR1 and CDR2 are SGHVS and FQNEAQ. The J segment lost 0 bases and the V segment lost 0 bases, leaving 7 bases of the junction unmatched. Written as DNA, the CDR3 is TGTGCCAGCAGCTTAGCACTAGCGGGAGGTCTTACGAGCACAGATACGCAGTATTTT. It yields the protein CASSLALAGGLTSTDTQYF.

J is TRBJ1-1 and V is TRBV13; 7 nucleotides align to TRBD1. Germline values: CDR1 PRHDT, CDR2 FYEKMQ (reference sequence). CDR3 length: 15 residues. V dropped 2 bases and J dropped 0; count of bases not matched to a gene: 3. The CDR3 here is CASSLTGVVNTEAFF. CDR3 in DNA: TGTGCCAGCAGCTTAACAGGGGTCGTGAACACTGAAGCTTTCTTT.

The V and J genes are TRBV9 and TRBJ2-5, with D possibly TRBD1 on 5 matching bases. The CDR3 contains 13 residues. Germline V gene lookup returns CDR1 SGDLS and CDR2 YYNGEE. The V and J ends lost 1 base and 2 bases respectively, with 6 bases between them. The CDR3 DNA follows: TGTGCCAGCAGCGTAAGGGGACAAGAGACCCAGTACTTC. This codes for CASSVRGQETQYF.

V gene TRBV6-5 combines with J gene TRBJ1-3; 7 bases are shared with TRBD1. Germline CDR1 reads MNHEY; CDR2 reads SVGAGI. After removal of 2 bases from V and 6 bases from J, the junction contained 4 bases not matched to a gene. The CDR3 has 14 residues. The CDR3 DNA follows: TGTGCCAGCAGTTACAGGGACAGACCAAACACCATATATTTT. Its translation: CASSYRDRPNTIYF.

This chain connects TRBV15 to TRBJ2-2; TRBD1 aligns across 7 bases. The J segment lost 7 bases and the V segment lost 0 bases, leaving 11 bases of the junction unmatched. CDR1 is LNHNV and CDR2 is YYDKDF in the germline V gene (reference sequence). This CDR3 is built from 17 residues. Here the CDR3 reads CATSRDKAGGSIGELFF. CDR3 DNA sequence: TGTGCCACCAGCAGAGATAAGGCAGGGGGAAGTATCGGGGAGCTGTTTTTT. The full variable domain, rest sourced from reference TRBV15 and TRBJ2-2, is DAMVIQNPRYQVTQFGKPVTLSCSQTLNHNVMYWYQQKSSQAPKLLFHYYDKDFNNEADTPDNFQSRRPNTSFCFLDIRSPGLGDTAMYLCATSRDKAGGSIGELFFGEGSRLTVL.

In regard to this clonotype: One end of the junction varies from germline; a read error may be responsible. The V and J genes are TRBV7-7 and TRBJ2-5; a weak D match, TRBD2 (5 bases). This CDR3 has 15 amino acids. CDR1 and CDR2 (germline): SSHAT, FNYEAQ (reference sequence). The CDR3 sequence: CASSPVVGRQETQYF. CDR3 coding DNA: TGTGCTAGCAGCCCCGTGGTAGGGAGACAAGAGACCCAGTACTTC.

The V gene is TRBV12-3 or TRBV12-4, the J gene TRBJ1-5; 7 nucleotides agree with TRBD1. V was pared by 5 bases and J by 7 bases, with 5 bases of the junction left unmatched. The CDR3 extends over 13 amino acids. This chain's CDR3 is CASSRQGSQPQHF. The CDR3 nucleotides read TGTGCCAGCAGTCGACAGGGCTCGCAGCCCCAGCATTTT.

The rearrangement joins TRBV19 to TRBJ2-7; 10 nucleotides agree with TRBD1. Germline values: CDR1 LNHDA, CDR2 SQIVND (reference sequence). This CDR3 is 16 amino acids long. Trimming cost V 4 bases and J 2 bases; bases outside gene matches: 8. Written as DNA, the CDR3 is TGTGCCAGTAGTACCGGAAGGACAGGGGGACCCTACGAGCAGTACTTC. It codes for CASSTGRTGGPYEQYF.

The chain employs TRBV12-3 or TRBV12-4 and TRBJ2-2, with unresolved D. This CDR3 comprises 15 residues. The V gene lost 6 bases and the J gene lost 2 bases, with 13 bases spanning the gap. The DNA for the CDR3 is TGTGCCAGCAGGCAAAGGGCCGGAAACACCGGGGAGCTGTTTTTT. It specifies CASRQRAGNTGELFF.

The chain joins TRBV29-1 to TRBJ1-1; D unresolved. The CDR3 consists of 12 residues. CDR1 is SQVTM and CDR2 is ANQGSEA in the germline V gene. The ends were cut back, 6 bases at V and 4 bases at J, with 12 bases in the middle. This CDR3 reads CSVTVSGTEAFF. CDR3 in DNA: TGCAGCGTCACAGTATCGGGCACTGAAGCTTTCTTT.

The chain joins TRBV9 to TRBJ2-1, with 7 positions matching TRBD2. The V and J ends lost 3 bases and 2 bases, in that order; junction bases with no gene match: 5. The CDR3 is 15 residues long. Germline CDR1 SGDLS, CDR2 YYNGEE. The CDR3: CASSARLAAYNEQFF. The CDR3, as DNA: TGTGCCAGCAGCGCTAGACTAGCCGCCTACAATGAGCAGTTCTTC.

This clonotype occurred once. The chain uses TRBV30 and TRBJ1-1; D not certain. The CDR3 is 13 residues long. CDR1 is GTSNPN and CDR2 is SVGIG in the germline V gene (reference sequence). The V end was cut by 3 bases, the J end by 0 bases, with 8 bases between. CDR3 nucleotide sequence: TGTGCCTGGAGGGGTCAGTTGAACACTGAAGCTTTCTTT. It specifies CAWRGQLNTEAFF.

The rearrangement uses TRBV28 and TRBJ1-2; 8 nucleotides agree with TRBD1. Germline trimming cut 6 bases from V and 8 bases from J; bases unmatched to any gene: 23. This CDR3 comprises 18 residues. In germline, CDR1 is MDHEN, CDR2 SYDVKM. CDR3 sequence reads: CASSLFSGTGGPLGGYTF. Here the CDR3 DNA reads TGTGCCAGCAGCCTATTTTCCGGGACAGGTGGTCCCCTAGGAGGCTACACCTTC.

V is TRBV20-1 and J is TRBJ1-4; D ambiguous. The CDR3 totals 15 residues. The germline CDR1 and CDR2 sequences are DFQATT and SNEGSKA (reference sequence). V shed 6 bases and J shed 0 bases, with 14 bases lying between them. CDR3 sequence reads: CSAADSRSTNEKLFF. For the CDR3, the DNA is TGCAGTGCCGCCGACTCGAGATCAACTAATGAAAAACTGTTTTTT.

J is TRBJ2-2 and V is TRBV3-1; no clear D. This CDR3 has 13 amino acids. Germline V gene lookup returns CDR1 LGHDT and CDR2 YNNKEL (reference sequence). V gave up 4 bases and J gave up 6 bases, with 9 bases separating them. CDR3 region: CASSPSRPGELFF. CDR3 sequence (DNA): TGTGCCAGCAGCCCCTCTAGGCCCGGGGAGCTGTTTTTT.

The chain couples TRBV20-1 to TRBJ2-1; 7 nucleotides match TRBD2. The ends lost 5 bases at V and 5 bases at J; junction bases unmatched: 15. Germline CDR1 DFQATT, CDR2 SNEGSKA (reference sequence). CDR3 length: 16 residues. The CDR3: CSAFWRGGSVNNEQFF. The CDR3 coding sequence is TGCAGTGCTTTCTGGCGGGGAGGGTCCGTAAACAATGAGCAGTTCTTC.

The CDR3 protein is CASTPGLLQETQYF. The CDR3 nucleotides read TGTGCCAGCACCCCCGGACTACTGCAAGAGACCCAGTACTTC. The chain joins TRBV7-8 to TRBJ2-5; tentative D call: TRBD2 (6 bases). Germline V CDR1 and CDR2: SGHVS, FQNEAQ. With 7 bases removed from V and 2 bases from J, the gap between germline ends came to 14 bases. The CDR3 covers 14 residues.

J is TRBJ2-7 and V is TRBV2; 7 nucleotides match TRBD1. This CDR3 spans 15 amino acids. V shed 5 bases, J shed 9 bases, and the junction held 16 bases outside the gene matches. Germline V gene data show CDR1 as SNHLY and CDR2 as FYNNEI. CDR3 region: CASSSNRGATTLQYF. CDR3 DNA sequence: TGTGCCAGCAGTTCAAACAGGGGCGCGACCACCCTGCAGTACTTC.

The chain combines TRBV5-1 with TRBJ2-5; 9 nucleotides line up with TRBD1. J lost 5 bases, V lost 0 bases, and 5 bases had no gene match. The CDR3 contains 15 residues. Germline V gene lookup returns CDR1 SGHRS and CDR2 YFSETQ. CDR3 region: CASSLEGQGGETQYF. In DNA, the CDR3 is TGCGCCAGCAGCTTGGAGGGACAGGGTGGCGAGACCCAGTACTTC.

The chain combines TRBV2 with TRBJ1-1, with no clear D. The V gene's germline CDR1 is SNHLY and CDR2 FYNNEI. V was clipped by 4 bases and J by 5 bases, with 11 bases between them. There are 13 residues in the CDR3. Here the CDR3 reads CASSARDRTEAFF. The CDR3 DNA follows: TGTGCCAGCAGTGCAAGGGATAGGACTGAAGCTTTCTTT.

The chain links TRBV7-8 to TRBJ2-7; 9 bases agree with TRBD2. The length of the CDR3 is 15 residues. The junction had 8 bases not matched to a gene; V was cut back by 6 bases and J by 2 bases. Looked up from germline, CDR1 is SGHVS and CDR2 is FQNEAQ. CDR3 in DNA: TGTGCCAGCAGTTTGACCGCTAGCGGGACCTACGAGCAGTACTTC. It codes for CASSLTASGTYEQYF. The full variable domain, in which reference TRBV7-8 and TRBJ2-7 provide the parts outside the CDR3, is GAGVSQSPRYKVAKRGQDVALRCDPISGHVSLFWYQQALGQGPEFLTYFQNEAQLDKSGLPSDRFFAERPEGSVSTLKIQRTQQEDSAVYLCASSLTASGTYEQYFGPGTRLTVT.

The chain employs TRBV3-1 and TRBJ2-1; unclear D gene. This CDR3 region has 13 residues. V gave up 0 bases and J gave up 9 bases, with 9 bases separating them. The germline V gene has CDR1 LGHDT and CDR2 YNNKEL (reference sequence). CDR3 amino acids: CASSQDGQSEQFF. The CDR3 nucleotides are TGTGCCAGCAGCCAAGATGGGCAAAGTGAGCAGTTCTTC.